This TCR beta chain appears in the sequencing data of a study of control samples from healthy donors and cancer patients. A few counts support this clone. Trimming pared 5 bases from V and 6 bases from J, leaving 18 bases between. This CDR3 has 15 residues. Per germline, CDR1 SGHTA and CDR2 FQGTGA. Clones were read by immunoSEQ multiplex PCR, and TCRdb kept only the in-frame ones, dropping some. Of about 130,000 clones listed, over 85% are singletons. The source of this sequence is a man in his fifties or sixties with head and neck cancer. This chain joins TRBV7-3 and TRBJ2-3; D is unresolved. Material for sequencing was PBMCs. The CDR3 loop is CASSRSRTQGDTQYF. CDR3 nucleotide sequence: TGTGCCAGCAGCCGTTCCAGGACCCAAGGGGATACGCAGTATTTT.